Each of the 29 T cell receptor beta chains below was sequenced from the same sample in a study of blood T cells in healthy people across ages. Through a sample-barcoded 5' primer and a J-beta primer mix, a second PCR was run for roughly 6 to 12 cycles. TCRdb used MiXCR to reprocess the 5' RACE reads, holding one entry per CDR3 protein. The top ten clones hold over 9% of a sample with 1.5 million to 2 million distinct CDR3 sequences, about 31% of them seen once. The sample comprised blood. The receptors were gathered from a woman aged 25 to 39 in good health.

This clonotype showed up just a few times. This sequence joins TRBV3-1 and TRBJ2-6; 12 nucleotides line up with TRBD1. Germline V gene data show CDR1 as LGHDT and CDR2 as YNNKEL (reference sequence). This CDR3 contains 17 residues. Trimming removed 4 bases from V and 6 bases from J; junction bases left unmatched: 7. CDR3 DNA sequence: TGTGCCAGCAGCCCGCCGGGACAGGGGGCAGTGGCCAACGTCCTGACTTTC. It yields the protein CASSPPGQGAVANVLTF.

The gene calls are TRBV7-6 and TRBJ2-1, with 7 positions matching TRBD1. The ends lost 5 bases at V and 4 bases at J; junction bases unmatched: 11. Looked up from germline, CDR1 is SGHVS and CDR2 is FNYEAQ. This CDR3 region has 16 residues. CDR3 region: CASSRLAGGEYNEQFF. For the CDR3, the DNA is TGTGCCAGCAGCCGCTTGGCAGGGGGTGAATACAATGAGCAGTTCTTC.

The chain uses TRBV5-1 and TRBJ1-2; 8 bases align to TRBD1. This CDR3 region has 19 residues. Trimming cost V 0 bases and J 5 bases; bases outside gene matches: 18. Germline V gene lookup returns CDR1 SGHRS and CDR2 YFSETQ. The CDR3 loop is CASSLDRARTGSYWYGYTF. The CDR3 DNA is TGCGCCAGCAGCTTGGACCGGGCTAGGACAGGGAGTTATTGGTATGGCTACACCTTC.

Here the CDR3 reads CASNRGWGTEAFF. The CDR3, as DNA: TGTGCCAGCAACCGGGGGTGGGGGACTGAAGCTTTCTTT. The chain carries TRBV9 and TRBJ1-1; a possible D gene is TRBD1 (5 bases). The length of the CDR3 is 13 residues. The germline CDR1 and CDR2 sequences are SGDLS and YYNGEE. The germline V and J ends were trimmed by 6 bases and 5 bases, with 14 bases remaining between them.

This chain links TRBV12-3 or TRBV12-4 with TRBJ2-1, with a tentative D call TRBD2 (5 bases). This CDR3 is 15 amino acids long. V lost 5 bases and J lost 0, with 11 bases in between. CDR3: CASSGAASSYNEQFF. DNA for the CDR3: TGTGCCAGCAGTGGAGCGGCCAGCTCCTACAATGAGCAGTTCTTC.

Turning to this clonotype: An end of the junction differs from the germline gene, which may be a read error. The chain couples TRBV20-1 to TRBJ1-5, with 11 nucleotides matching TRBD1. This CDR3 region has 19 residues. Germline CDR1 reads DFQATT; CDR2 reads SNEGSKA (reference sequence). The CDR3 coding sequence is TGTAGTGCTGGAGACCCGGGACAGGGGGGTTCTGCTGGCAATCAGCCCCAGCATTTT. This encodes CSAGDPGQGGSAGNQPQHF.

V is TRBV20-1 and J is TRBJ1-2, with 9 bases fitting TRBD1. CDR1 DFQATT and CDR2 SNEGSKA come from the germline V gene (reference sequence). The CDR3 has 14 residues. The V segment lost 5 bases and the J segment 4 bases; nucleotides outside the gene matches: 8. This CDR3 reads CSAQRTGEGYGYTF. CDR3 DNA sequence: TGCAGTGCTCAGAGGACAGGGGAAGGCTATGGCTACACCTTC.

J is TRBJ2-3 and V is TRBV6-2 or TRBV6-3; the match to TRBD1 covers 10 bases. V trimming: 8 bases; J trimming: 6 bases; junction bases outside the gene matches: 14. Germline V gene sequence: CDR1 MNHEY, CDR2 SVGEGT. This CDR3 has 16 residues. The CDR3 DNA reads TGTGCCAGCGCCTGGGAAGGACAGGGGGTCGGGGATACGCAGTATTTT. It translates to CASAWEGQGVGDTQYF.

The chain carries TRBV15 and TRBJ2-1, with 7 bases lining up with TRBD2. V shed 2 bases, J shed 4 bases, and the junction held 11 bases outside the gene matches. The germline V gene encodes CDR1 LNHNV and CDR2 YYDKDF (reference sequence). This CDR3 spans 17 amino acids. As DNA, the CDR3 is TGTGCCACCAGCAGATGGTACGCTTCGGGGGGTTACAATGAGCAGTTCTTC. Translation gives CATSRWYASGGYNEQFF.

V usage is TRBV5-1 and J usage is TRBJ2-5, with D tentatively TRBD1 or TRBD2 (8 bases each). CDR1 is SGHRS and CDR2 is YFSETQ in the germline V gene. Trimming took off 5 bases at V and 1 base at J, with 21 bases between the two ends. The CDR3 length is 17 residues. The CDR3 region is CASRLDRGGGLQETQYF. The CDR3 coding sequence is TGCGCCAGCAGGCTCGACAGGGGCGGGGGGCTCCAAGAGACCCAGTACTTC.

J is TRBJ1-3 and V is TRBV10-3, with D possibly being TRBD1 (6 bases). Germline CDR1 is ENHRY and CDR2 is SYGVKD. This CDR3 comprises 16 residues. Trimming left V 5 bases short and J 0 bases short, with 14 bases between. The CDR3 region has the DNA TGTGCCATCAGTTTTGGACAGCAGAGCTCTGGAAACACCATATATTTT. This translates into CAISFGQQSSGNTIYF.

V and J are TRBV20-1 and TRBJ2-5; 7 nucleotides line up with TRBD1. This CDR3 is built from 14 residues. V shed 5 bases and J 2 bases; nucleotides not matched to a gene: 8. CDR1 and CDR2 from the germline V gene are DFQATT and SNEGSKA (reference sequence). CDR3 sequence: CSAGVARGQETQYF. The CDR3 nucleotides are TGCAGTGCTGGAGTCGCCAGGGGGCAAGAGACCCAGTACTTC.

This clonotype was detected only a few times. The CDR3 DNA reads as TGTGCCAGCAACAGTCCGGGACTAGCAAGGAATGAGCAGTTCTTC. It encodes CASNSPGLARNEQFF. The rearrangement links TRBV6-1 to TRBJ2-1, with 9 bases matching TRBD2. The CDR3 length is 15 residues. CDR1 is MNHNS and CDR2 is SASEGT in the germline V gene. Trimming took 7 bases from V and 7 from J; bases not matched to a gene: 11.

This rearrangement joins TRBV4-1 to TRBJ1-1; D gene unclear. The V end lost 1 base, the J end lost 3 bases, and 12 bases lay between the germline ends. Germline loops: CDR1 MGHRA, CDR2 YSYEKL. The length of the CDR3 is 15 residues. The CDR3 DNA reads TGCGCCAGCAGCCAAGTAATAGAGTCCGACACTGAAGCTTTCTTT. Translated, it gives CASSQVIESDTEAFF.

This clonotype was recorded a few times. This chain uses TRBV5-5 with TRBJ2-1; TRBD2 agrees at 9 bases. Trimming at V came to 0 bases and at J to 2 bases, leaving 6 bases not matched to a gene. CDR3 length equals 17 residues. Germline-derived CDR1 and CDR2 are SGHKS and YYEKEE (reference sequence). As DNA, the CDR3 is TGTGCCAGCAGCTTGGGGGGGACTAGCTGGCCCTACAATGAGCAGTTCTTC. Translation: CASSLGGTSWPYNEQFF.

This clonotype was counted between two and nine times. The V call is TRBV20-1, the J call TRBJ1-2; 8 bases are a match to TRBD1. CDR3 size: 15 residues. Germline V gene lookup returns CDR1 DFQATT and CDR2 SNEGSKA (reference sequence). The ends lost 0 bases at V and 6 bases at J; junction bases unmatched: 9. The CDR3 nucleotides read TGCAGTGCTAGAGATGTTCGACAGGGGATACATGGCTACACCTTC. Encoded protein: CSARDVRQGIHGYTF.

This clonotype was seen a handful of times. CDR3 nucleotide sequence: TGTGCCAGCAGGTACCAGGGCGGTGAGACCCAGTACTTC. This sequence encodes CASRYQGGETQYF. The chain is built from TRBV6-5 and TRBJ2-5; TRBD1 is a possible D gene (5 bases). Germline V lookup: CDR1 MNHEY, CDR2 SVGAGI. This CDR3 has 13 residues. Trimming left V 6 bases short and J 5 bases short, with 13 bases between.

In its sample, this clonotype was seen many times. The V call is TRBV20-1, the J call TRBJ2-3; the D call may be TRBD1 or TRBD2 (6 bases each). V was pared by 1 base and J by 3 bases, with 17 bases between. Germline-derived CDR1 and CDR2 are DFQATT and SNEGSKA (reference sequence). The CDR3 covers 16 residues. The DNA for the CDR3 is TGCAGTGCTAGAGGCTCCTCCCCGGGGGCGACAGATACGCAGTATTTT. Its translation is CSARGSSPGATDTQYF.

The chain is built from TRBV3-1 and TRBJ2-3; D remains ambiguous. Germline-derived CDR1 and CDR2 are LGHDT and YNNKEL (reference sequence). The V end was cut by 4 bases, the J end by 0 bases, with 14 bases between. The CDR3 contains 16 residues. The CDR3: CASSRPYTSSTDTQYF. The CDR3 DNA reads TGTGCCAGCAGCCGGCCGTACACGAGTAGCACAGATACGCAGTATTTT.

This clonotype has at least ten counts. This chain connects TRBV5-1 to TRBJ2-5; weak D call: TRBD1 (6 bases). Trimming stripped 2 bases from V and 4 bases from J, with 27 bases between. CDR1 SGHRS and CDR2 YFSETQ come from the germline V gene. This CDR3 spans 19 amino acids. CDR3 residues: CASSFRGTNLHGNLETQYF. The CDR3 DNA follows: TGCGCCAGCAGCTTTCGTGGGACAAACCTACACGGGAACCTAGAGACCCAGTACTTC.

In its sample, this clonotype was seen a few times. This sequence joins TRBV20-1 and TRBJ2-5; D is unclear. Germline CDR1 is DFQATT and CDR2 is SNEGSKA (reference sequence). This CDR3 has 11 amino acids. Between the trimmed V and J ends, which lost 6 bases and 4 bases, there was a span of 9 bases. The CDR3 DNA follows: TGCAGTGCCAAGGTTGGAGAGACCCAGTACTTC. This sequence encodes CSAKVGETQYF.

The CDR3 DNA follows: TGTGCCAGCAGTAATCCCAGGGCCCTCACAGATACGCAGTATTTT. Residues: CASSNPRALTDTQYF. The V and J genes are TRBV2 and TRBJ2-3; D is perhaps TRBD1 (5 bases). Trimming took off 5 bases at V and 2 bases at J, with 14 bases between the two ends. Germline V lookup: CDR1 SNHLY, CDR2 FYNNEI. The CDR3 consists of 15 residues.

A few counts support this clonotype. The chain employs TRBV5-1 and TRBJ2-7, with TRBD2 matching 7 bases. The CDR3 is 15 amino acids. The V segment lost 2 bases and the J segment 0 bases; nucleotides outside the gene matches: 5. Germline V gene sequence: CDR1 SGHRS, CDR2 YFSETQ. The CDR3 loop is CASSLGSGRSYEQYF. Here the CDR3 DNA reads TGCGCCAGCAGCTTAGGTAGCGGGCGCTCCTACGAGCAGTACTTC.

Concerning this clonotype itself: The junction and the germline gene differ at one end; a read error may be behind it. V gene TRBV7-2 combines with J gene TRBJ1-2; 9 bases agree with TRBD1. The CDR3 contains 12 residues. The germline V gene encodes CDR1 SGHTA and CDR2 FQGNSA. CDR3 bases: TGTGCCAGCAACTTAGCACAGGGGGCGCCCACCTTC. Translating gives CASNLAQGAPTF. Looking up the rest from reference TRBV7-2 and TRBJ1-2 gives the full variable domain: GAGVSQSPSNKVTEKGKDVELRCDPISGHTALYWYRQSLGQGLEFLIYFQGNSAPDKSGLPSDRFSAERTGGSVSTLTIQRTQQEDSAVYLCASNLAQGAPTFGSGTRLTVV.

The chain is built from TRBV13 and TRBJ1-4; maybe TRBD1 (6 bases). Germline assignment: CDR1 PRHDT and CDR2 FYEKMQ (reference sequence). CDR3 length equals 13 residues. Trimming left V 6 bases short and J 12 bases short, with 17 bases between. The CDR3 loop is CASSPGELGELFF. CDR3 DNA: TGTGCCAGCAGTCCAGGGGAGCTCGGGGAACTGTTTTTT.

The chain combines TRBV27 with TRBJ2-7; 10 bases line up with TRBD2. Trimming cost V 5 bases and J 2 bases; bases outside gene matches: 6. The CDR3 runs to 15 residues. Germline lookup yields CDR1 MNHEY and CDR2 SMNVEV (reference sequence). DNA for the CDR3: TGTGCCAGCAGTCCGGGACTAGCGAGCCCCTACGAGCAGTACTTC. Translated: CASSPGLASPYEQYF.

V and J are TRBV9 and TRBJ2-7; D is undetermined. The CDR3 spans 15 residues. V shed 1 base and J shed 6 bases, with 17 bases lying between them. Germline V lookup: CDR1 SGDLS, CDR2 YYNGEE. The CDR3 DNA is TGTGCCAGCAGCGTAAGCCCCGCTCCGGTCGCCGAGCAGTACTTC. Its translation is CASSVSPAPVAEQYF.

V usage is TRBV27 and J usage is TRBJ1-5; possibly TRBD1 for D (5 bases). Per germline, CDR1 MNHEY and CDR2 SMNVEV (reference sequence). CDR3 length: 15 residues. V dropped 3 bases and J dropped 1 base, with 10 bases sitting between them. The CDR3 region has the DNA TGTGCCAGCAGTTTTGGGGGTGGGAGCAATCAGCCCCAGCATTTT. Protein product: CASSFGGGSNQPQHF.

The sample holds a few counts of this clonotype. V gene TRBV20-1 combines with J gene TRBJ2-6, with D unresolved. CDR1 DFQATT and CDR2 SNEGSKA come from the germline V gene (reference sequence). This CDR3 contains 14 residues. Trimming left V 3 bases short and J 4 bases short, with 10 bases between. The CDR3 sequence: CSASWEPGANVLTF. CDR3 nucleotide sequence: TGCAGTGCTAGCTGGGAACCCGGGGCCAACGTCCTGACTTTC.